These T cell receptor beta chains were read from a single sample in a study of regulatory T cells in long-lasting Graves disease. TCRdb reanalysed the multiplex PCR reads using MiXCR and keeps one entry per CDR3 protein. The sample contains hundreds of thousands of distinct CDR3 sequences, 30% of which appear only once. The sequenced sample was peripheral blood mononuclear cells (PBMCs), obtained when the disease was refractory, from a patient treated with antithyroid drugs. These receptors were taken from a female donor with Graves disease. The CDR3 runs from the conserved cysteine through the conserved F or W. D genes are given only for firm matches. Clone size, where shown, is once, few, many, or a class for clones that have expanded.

CDR3nt: TGTGCCAGCAGTGCAACCACCCCGGACAAGAACTATGGCTACACCTTC
CDR3aa: CASSATTPDKNYGYTF
abundance: few
j_gene: TRBJ1-2
d_gene: NA
v_gene: TRBV7-9

CDR3nt: TGTGCCAGCAGTGAAGCGCACGGGAACACTGAAGCTTTCTTT
CDR3aa: CASSEAHGNTEAFF
abundance: few
j_gene: TRBJ1-1
d_gene: NA
v_gene: TRBV6-1

CDR3nt: TGTGCCAGTAGTATAATGGACAACACTGAAGCTTTCTTT
CDR3aa: CASSIMDNTEAFF
abundance: NA
j_gene: TRBJ1-1
d_gene: NA
v_gene: TRBV19

CDR3nt: TGTGCCACCAGTGGACAGAATTCGGCTCAGCCCCAGCATTTT
CDR3aa: CATSGQNSAQPQHF
abundance: many
j_gene: TRBJ1-5
d_gene: NA
v_gene: TRBV24-1

CDR3nt: TGTGCCAGCAGTTCCGACAGAACTTACGAGCAGTACTTC
CDR3aa: CASSSDRTYEQYF
abundance: few
j_gene: TRBJ2-7
d_gene: NA
v_gene: TRBV12-3/TRBV12-4

CDR3nt: TGTGCCAGCAGCGACAGGGAGGCCAGCCAGCCCCAGCATTTT
CDR3aa: CASSDREASQPQHF
abundance: few
j_gene: TRBJ1-5
d_gene: TRBD1
v_gene: TRBV5-4

CDR3nt: TGTGCCAGCAGCCCCCGTTCATGGAGGGATAATGAAAAACTGTTTTTT
CDR3aa: CASSPRSWRDNEKLFF
abundance: NA
j_gene: TRBJ1-4
d_gene: NA
v_gene: TRBV7-9

CDR3nt: TGTGCCAGCAGTCCCTACCGGAGACAGCTGAACACTGAAGCTTTCTTT
CDR3aa: CASSPYRRQLNTEAFF
abundance: NA
j_gene: TRBJ1-1
d_gene: NA
v_gene: TRBV27

CDR3nt: TGTGCCAGCAGCCAAGGGACAGGCCGGACCAATCAGCCCCAGCATTTT
CDR3aa: CASSQGTGRTNQPQHF
abundance: NA
j_gene: TRBJ1-5
d_gene: TRBD1
v_gene: TRBV3-1

CDR3nt: TGTGCCAGCAGGAAGGGTCCCTTAGCCCCCTACGAGCAGTACTTC
CDR3aa: CASRKGPLAPYEQYF
abundance: many
j_gene: TRBJ2-7
d_gene: NA
v_gene: TRBV6-1

CDR3nt: TGCAGTGCCGAAACAGGGCCGAATCAGCCCCAGCATTTT
CDR3aa: CSAETGPNQPQHF
abundance: few
j_gene: TRBJ1-5
d_gene: NA
v_gene: TRBV20-1

CDR3nt: TGTGCCAGCAGTTCTGACGGTGGAGGCGGTCAGCCCCAGCATTTT
CDR3aa: CASSSDGGGGQPQHF
abundance: NA
j_gene: TRBJ1-5
d_gene: NA
v_gene: TRBV28

CDR3nt: TGTGCCTGGAGTGGCCGGGGGGGTACCGGGGCTTTCTTT
CDR3aa: CAWSGRGGTGAFF
abundance: NA
j_gene: TRBJ1-1
d_gene: NA
v_gene: TRBV30

CDR3nt: TGCAGTGCTAGATGGAGTTCCTACGAGCAGTACTTC
CDR3aa: CSARWSSYEQYF
abundance: few
j_gene: TRBJ2-7
d_gene: NA
v_gene: TRBV20-1

CDR3nt: TGTGCCAGCAGCGGTAGATGGACAGGGGGTAGCAATCAGCCCCAGCATTTT
CDR3aa: CASSGRWTGGSNQPQHF
abundance: NA
j_gene: TRBJ1-5
d_gene: TRBD1
v_gene: TRBV2

CDR3nt: TGTGCCAGCAGTCCCCTCCACAGGCAGTCATCACCCCTCCACTTT
CDR3aa: CASSPLHRQSSPLHF
abundance: many
j_gene: TRBJ1-6
d_gene: NA
v_gene: TRBV28

CDR3nt: TGTGCCTCAACAGGACAGGGGAAAGAGACCCAGTACTTC
CDR3aa: CASTGQGKETQYF
abundance: NA
j_gene: TRBJ2-5
d_gene: TRBD1
v_gene: TRBV30

CDR3nt: TGTGCCAGCAGTTACCCGAGCGGGAACCACTACGAGCAGTACTTC
CDR3aa: CASSYPSGNHYEQYF
abundance: many
j_gene: TRBJ2-7
d_gene: TRBD2
v_gene: TRBV6-2/TRBV6-3

CDR3nt: TGTGCCAGCAGTAGCCGACAGGGGATCCACGAGCAGTACTTC
CDR3aa: CASSSRQGIHEQYF
abundance: NA
j_gene: TRBJ2-7
d_gene: TRBD1
v_gene: TRBV12-3/TRBV12-4

CDR3nt: TGTGCCTGGAGTCGGATGATGGGCGCTGAAGCTTTCTTT
CDR3aa: CAWSRMMGAEAFF
abundance: NA
j_gene: TRBJ1-1
d_gene: NA
v_gene: TRBV30

CDR3nt: TGTGCCAGCAGCCCACCTGGACTAGCGGGACCCTACGAGCAGTACTTC
CDR3aa: CASSPPGLAGPYEQYF
abundance: few
j_gene: TRBJ2-7
d_gene: TRBD2
v_gene: TRBV11-2

CDR3nt: TGCAGTGCCCAGGGACTAGCGGACTCCTACGAGCAGTACTTC
CDR3aa: CSAQGLADSYEQYF
abundance: NA
j_gene: TRBJ2-7
d_gene: TRBD2
v_gene: TRBV20-1

CDR3nt: TGTGCCAGCAGCCACGACCGCAACGAGCAGTACTTC
CDR3aa: CASSHDRNEQYF
abundance: few
j_gene: TRBJ2-7
d_gene: NA
v_gene: TRBV4-2

CDR3nt: TGTGCCTGCAGGACAGGGCGCGAGCAGTACTTC
CDR3aa: CACRTGREQYF
abundance: many
j_gene: TRBJ2-7
d_gene: TRBD1
v_gene: TRBV12-3/TRBV12-4

CDR3nt: TGTGCCAGCAGTTCGCGGGACAGCTATGGCTACACCTTC
CDR3aa: CASSSRDSYGYTF
abundance: many
j_gene: TRBJ1-2
d_gene: TRBD1
v_gene: TRBV6-5

CDR3nt: TGTGCCAGCAGTTACCCCAGACCGGGACAGGGGGACTATGGCTACACCTTC
CDR3aa: CASSYPRPGQGDYGYTF
abundance: many
j_gene: TRBJ1-2
d_gene: TRBD1
v_gene: TRBV6-9

CDR3nt: TGTGCCTGGAGTGTTGCAGGGGTCCTGGTCGCTTTCTTT
CDR3aa: CAWSVAGVLVAFF
abundance: many
j_gene: TRBJ1-1
d_gene: NA
v_gene: TRBV30

CDR3nt: TGTGCCAGCAGTTCAAGAGTCTGGGGACTAGCGGGAGGGCCCTACGAGCAGTACTTC
CDR3aa: CASSSRVWGLAGGPYEQYF
abundance: NA
j_gene: TRBJ2-7
d_gene: TRBD2
v_gene: TRBV5-7

CDR3nt: TGTGCCAGTACCTCAAGACCGGGGGAGGTGCCCCAGCATTTT
CDR3aa: CASTSRPGEVPQHF
abundance: NA
j_gene: TRBJ1-5
d_gene: NA
v_gene: TRBV19

CDR3nt: TGTGCCAGCAGCTTGGACACATCCTTCTCTGGAAACACCATATATTTT
CDR3aa: CASSLDTSFSGNTIYF
abundance: NA
j_gene: TRBJ1-3
d_gene: NA
v_gene: TRBV11-2

CDR3nt: TGTGCCAGCAGCCGGGACGGTAATTTGCCCCAGCATTTT
CDR3aa: CASSRDGNLPQHF
abundance: few
j_gene: TRBJ1-5
d_gene: NA
v_gene: TRBV6-1

CDR3nt: TGTGCCACCAGCAGAGATCCGGCGGGAAGGGGAAATCAGCCCCAGCATTTT
CDR3aa: CATSRDPAGRGNQPQHF
abundance: NA
j_gene: TRBJ1-5
d_gene: NA
v_gene: TRBV15

CDR3nt: TGTGCCAGCAGCTTAGGGTCGGCAGGGAGCACTGAAGCTTTCTTT
CDR3aa: CASSLGSAGSTEAFF
abundance: NA
j_gene: TRBJ1-1
d_gene: NA
v_gene: TRBV7-6

CDR3nt: TGTGCCAGCAGTGGGGGGGGGGAGAACAATCAGCCCCAGCATTTT
CDR3aa: CASSGGGENNQPQHF
abundance: NA
j_gene: TRBJ1-5
d_gene: NA
v_gene: TRBV28

CDR3nt: TGTGCCAGTAGCCGACAGTTACATCAGCCCCAGCATTTT
CDR3aa: CASSRQLHQPQHF
abundance: NA
j_gene: TRBJ1-5
d_gene: NA
v_gene: TRBV19

CDR3nt: TGTGCCAGCAGCGTCTCCGGAGGATCTGGAAACACCATATATTTT
CDR3aa: CASSVSGGSGNTIYF
abundance: few
j_gene: TRBJ1-3
d_gene: NA
v_gene: TRBV9

CDR3nt: TGTGCCAGCAGGCCCCGGGACTACTACACCGGGGAGCTGTTTTTT
CDR3aa: CASRPRDYYTGELFF
abundance: few
j_gene: TRBJ2-2
d_gene: TRBD2
v_gene: TRBV6-2/TRBV6-3

CDR3nt: TGCGCCAGCAGCTTGGATGTGGGGGCTGGAAACACCATATATTTT
CDR3aa: CASSLDVGAGNTIYF
abundance: NA
j_gene: TRBJ1-3
d_gene: NA
v_gene: TRBV5-1

CDR3nt: TGTGCCAGCAGTTCCAAGGGTCGGCGTGGCTACACCTTC
CDR3aa: CASSSKGRRGYTF
abundance: few
j_gene: TRBJ1-2
d_gene: NA
v_gene: TRBV12-3/TRBV12-4

CDR3nt: TGTGCCAGCAGTGCGGGACTAGCGGTTATCTACGAGCAGTACTTC
CDR3aa: CASSAGLAVIYEQYF
abundance: many
j_gene: TRBJ2-7
d_gene: TRBD2
v_gene: TRBV2

CDR3nt: TGTGCCAGCAGTCCCACCGGGACAGGGTTTTACGAGCAGTACTTC
CDR3aa: CASSPTGTGFYEQYF
abundance: many
j_gene: TRBJ2-7
d_gene: TRBD1
v_gene: TRBV12-3/TRBV12-4

CDR3nt: TGTGCCATCAGTTGGGACAGGGGAGGTGAAAAACTGTTTTTT
CDR3aa: CAISWDRGGEKLFF
abundance: NA
j_gene: TRBJ1-4
d_gene: TRBD1
v_gene: TRBV10-3

CDR3nt: TGTGCCAGCAGCCAAGTGGCGGGAGGCCCCACAGATACGCAGTATTTT
CDR3aa: CASSQVAGGPTDTQYF
abundance: NA
j_gene: TRBJ2-3
d_gene: TRBD2
v_gene: TRBV3-1

CDR3nt: TGTGCCAGCAGTCCCGGACAGGGAAGGACTAACACTGAAGCTTTCTTT
CDR3aa: CASSPGQGRTNTEAFF
abundance: few
j_gene: TRBJ1-1
d_gene: TRBD1
v_gene: TRBV10-3

CDR3nt: TGCAGTGCTAGTAATAGACCCAATCAGCCCCAGCATTTT
CDR3aa: CSASNRPNQPQHF
abundance: NA
j_gene: TRBJ1-5
d_gene: NA
v_gene: TRBV20-1

CDR3nt: TGTGCCAGCAGCTTATACCGGTCTGGCACAGATACGCAGTATTTT
CDR3aa: CASSLYRSGTDTQYF
abundance: few
j_gene: TRBJ2-3
d_gene: NA
v_gene: TRBV7-6

CDR3nt: TGTGCCAGCAGGGTCCCAACCAGCTATGGCTACACCTTC
CDR3aa: CASRVPTSYGYTF
abundance: many
j_gene: TRBJ1-2
d_gene: NA
v_gene: TRBV28

CDR3nt: TGTGCCAGTACCCTCCGGGAGATCAGTACCCACCATAGCAATCAGCCCCAGCATTTT
CDR3aa: CASTLREISTHHSNQPQHF
abundance: once
j_gene: TRBJ1-5
d_gene: NA
v_gene: TRBV19

CDR3nt: TGTGCCAGTAGTATCCTGACAGGGGGCGCAAACTATGGCTACACCTTC
CDR3aa: CASSILTGGANYGYTF
abundance: NA
j_gene: TRBJ1-2
d_gene: TRBD1
v_gene: TRBV19

CDR3nt: TGTGCACACAACGACAGGGGGCCGACCAAAAACATTCAGTACTTC
CDR3aa: CAHNDRGPTKNIQYF
abundance: many
j_gene: TRBJ2-4
d_gene: TRBD1
v_gene: TRBV2

CDR3nt: TGTGCCACCAGTGGGGGTGACCCCCCCCTTTCTGGGGCCAACGTCCTGACTTTC
CDR3aa: CATSGGDPPLSGANVLTF
abundance: NA
j_gene: TRBJ2-6
d_gene: NA
v_gene: TRBV24-1

CDR3nt: TGTGCCTGGAGTCCCTCTCGGGACGGCAACTATGGCTACACCTTC
CDR3aa: CAWSPSRDGNYGYTF
abundance: few
j_gene: TRBJ1-2
d_gene: NA
v_gene: TRBV30

CDR3nt: TGCGCCAGCAGAATAGGGACAGGGGGCGATCAGCCCCAGCATTTT
CDR3aa: CASRIGTGGDQPQHF
abundance: NA
j_gene: TRBJ1-5
d_gene: TRBD1
v_gene: TRBV5-1

CDR3nt: TGCGCCACCCGACTAGGACAGGGAGTTACCGGGGAGCTGTTTTTT
CDR3aa: CATRLGQGVTGELFF
abundance: NA
j_gene: TRBJ2-2
d_gene: TRBD1
v_gene: TRBV10-2